The 21 T cell receptor beta chains below come from one sample, sequenced in a study of T-cell memory formation after mild COVID-19 (dated by TCRdb to the early 2020s). Receptor libraries were prepared by 5' RACE. The listed sequencing device is Illumina NovaSeq 6000. In TCRdb, the public reads were trimmed at Q25 with fastp and aligned with MiXCR, with productive beta chains retained. Rows merge per CDR3 protein into single entries with the most common DNA and genes. The sample table holds fewer than 150,000 distinct CDR3 sequences, of which 22% were seen once. Clones ranked in the top ten supply 40% to 50% of the sample. The source material was PBMCs or a T cell subset sorted from them (not recorded which). Receptors originate from a young man who had mild COVID-19 (a few samples of this study predate the infection). The sample titles of this study are shuffled in the database, so cell type and time point are left out; the donor was told from shared clones.

This clonotype occurred a few times. The chain is built from TRBV24-1 and TRBJ2-2, with 8 bases matching TRBD2. The CDR3 covers 17 residues. V dropped 1 base and J dropped 4; count of bases not matched to a gene: 7. CDR1 is KGHDR and CDR2 is SFDVKD in the germline V gene. The CDR3 here is CATSDFATSVSTGELFF. CDR3 in DNA: TGTGCCACCAGTGATTTCGCGACTAGCGTGAGCACCGGGGAGCTGTTTTTT.

J is TRBJ2-5 and V is TRBV4-1, with D perhaps given as TRBD1 or TRBD2 (6 bases each). Germline assignment: CDR1 MGHRA and CDR2 YSYEKL. The CDR3 is 14 amino acids. V was shortened by 4 bases and J by 5 bases, with 14 bases between the two germline ends. The CDR3 spells CASSPPGAGETQYF. The CDR3 DNA follows: TGCGCCAGCAGCCCACCGGGGGCCGGCGAGACCCAGTACTTC.

The rearrangement uses TRBV9 and TRBJ2-3; 12 bases match TRBD2. CDR3 size: 17 residues. J gave up 6 bases and V 3 bases, and 11 bases lay outside the gene matches. Germline CDR1 SGDLS, CDR2 YYNGEE. The CDR3 is CASSAPTSGGWSDTQYF. The CDR3 DNA reads TGTGCCAGCAGCGCTCCGACTAGCGGGGGTTGGAGCGATACGCAGTATTTT.

CDR3 in amino acids: CSAGDRFNYGYTF. The CDR3 bases are TGCAGTGCTGGGGACAGATTTAACTATGGCTACACCTTC. The chain combines TRBV20-1 with TRBJ1-2; 7 positions agree with TRBD1. Losses at the gene ends were 5 bases for V and 1 base for J; bases not matched to a gene: 4. The CDR3 contains 13 residues. Looked up from germline, CDR1 is DFQATT and CDR2 is SNEGSKA (reference sequence).

The chain is built from TRBV27 and TRBJ1-5; D gene uncertain. Germline lookup yields CDR1 MNHEY and CDR2 SMNVEV (reference sequence). The V end lost 2 bases, the J end lost 0 bases, and 8 bases lay between the germline ends. The CDR3 contains 15 residues. CDR3 sequence (DNA): TGTGCCAGCAGTTTAGGGCTTTATAGCAATCAGCCCCAGCATTTT. It yields the protein CASSLGLYSNQPQHF.

This chain links TRBV7-3 with TRBJ2-3, with TRBD2 matching 9 bases. CDR1 and CDR2 (germline): SGHTA, FQGTGA. The CDR3 runs 16 residues. Trimming cost V 5 bases and J 2 bases; bases outside gene matches: 8. The CDR3 DNA sequence: TGTGCCAGCAGCCTGAGTCCTAGCGGGGTCACAGATACGCAGTATTTT. Translation gives CASSLSPSGVTDTQYF.

This clonotype occurred a few times. The chain uses TRBV7-8 and TRBJ2-2, with D tentatively TRBD2 (7 bases). CDR3 length equals 17 residues. Germline loops: CDR1 SGHVS, CDR2 FQNEAQ. With 5 bases removed from V and 1 base from J, the gap between germline ends came to 17 bases. CDR3 in amino acids: CASSLLAGAMNTGELFF. DNA for the CDR3: TGTGCCAGCAGCCTTCTGGCGGGGGCTATGAACACCGGGGAGCTGTTTTTT. Based on the CDR3 plus reference TRBV7-8 and TRBJ2-2, the full variable domain is GAGVSQSPRYKVAKRGQDVALRCDPISGHVSLFWYQQALGQGPEFLTYFQNEAQLDKSGLPSDRFFAERPEGSVSTLKIQRTQQEDSAVYLCASSLLAGAMNTGELFFGEGSRLTVL.

This clonotype has a handful of counts. This chain joins TRBV3-1 and TRBJ2-5; D could derive from TRBD1 or TRBD2 (5 bases each). The CDR3 runs to 16 residues. V was clipped by 2 bases and J by 5 bases, with 18 bases between them. CDR1 is LGHDT, CDR2 YNNKEL, per germline (reference sequence). The CDR3 DNA sequence: TGTGCCAGCAGCCAATCCCGCAGGGATCGGGGTGAGACCCAGTACTTC. The encoded protein is CASSQSRRDRGETQYF.

This chain connects TRBV7-9 to TRBJ1-2, with 7 bases aligning to TRBD1. The junction had 15 bases not matched to a gene; V was cut back by 1 base and J by 4 bases. The CDR3 totals 18 residues. CDR1 and CDR2 (germline): SEHNR, FQNEAQ (reference sequence). The CDR3 is CASSLVFPTGSEGYGYTF. CDR3 in DNA: TGTGCCAGCAGCTTAGTATTTCCGACAGGGAGTGAGGGCTATGGCTACACCTTC.

J is TRBJ1-2 and V is TRBV29-1; 7 bases line up with TRBD1. Germline trimming cut 8 bases from V and 6 bases from J; bases unmatched to any gene: 12. The CDR3 totals 13 residues. Germline V gene data show CDR1 as SQVTM and CDR2 as ANQGSEA. DNA of the CDR3: TGCAGCTGTCCCGCCAGGACAGGTCATGGCTACACCTTC. This translates into CSCPARTGHGYTF.

The gene calls are TRBV13 and TRBJ2-7; D remains unclear. This CDR3 has 12 amino acids. Germline values: CDR1 PRHDT, CDR2 FYEKMQ (reference sequence). The V gene lost 5 bases and the J gene lost 4 bases, with 9 bases spanning the gap. CDR3 sequence reads: CASSGTRYEQYF. The CDR3, as DNA: TGTGCCAGCAGCGGAACACGGTACGAGCAGTACTTC.

The chain recombines TRBV21-1 with TRBJ1-1; TRBD1 reflects the table's D call only, with no check against the DNA. TRBV21-1 is listed as a pseudogene. The CDR3 has 15 amino acids. CDR3 bases: TGTGCCAGCAGCAACGACAGGGCATTCGACACTGAAGCTTTCTTT. As protein: CASSNDRAFDTEAFF.

CDR3 sequence: CASSHNPYLGELFF. CDR3 nucleotides: TGTGCCAGCAGCCACAATCCCTACCTCGGGGAGCTGTTTTTT. V and J are TRBV6-5 and TRBJ2-2, with D unresolved. Germline CDR1 MNHEY, CDR2 SVGAGI. CDR3 length: 14 amino acids. Trimming stripped 6 bases from V and 7 bases from J, with 15 bases between.

V usage is TRBV10-3 and J usage is TRBJ2-7; D not resolved. CDR1 is ENHRY, CDR2 SYGVKD, per germline. Trimming cost V 1 base and J 5 bases, with 6 bases left between them. This CDR3 has 12 residues. The CDR3 here is CAISEWGNEQYV. The CDR3 DNA follows: TGTGCCATCAGTGAGTGGGGAAACGAGCAGTACGTC.

This clonotype was seen a handful of times. The chain recombines TRBV6-2 or TRBV6-3 with TRBJ2-1, with D perhaps given as TRBD1 or TRBD2 (5 bases each). With 9 bases removed from V and 0 bases from J, the gap between germline ends came to 12 bases. This CDR3 has 14 amino acids. Germline assignment: CDR1 MNHEY and CDR2 SVGEGT. Written as DNA, the CDR3 is TGTGCCAGTGGGGACCTTGTCTCCTACAATGAGCAGTTCTTC. This encodes CASGDLVSYNEQFF.

V is TRBV6-5 and J is TRBJ1-6; the match to TRBD1 covers 9 bases. Trimming removed 6 bases from V and 9 bases from J; junction bases left unmatched: 6. This CDR3 is 14 amino acids long. CDR1 and CDR2 (germline): MNHEY, SVGAGI. The CDR3 sequence is CASRPGQGASPLHF. For the CDR3, the DNA is TGTGCCAGCAGGCCGGGACAGGGTGCTTCACCCCTCCACTTT.

The V and J genes are TRBV7-9 and TRBJ2-1, with D possibly matching TRBD1 (6 bases). The CDR3 runs to 14 residues. The germline gives CDR1 SEHNR, CDR2 FQNEAQ (reference sequence). Deletions cut 4 bases from V and 2 bases from J, with 9 bases between. The CDR3 loop reads CASSSGTTYNEQFF. DNA for the CDR3: TGTGCCAGCAGCTCCGGGACAACCTACAATGAGCAGTTCTTC.

This clonotype was found a few times. The rearrangement joins TRBV19 to TRBJ2-5; no firm D call. The CDR3 extends over 12 amino acids. V was clipped by 8 bases and J by 5 bases, with 12 bases between them. Germline loops: CDR1 LNHDA, CDR2 SQIVND (reference sequence). Here the CDR3 DNA reads TGTGCCAGTTACGGTGGGTCTGAGACCCAGTACTTC. Its translation is CASYGGSETQYF.

This chain joins TRBV7-8 and TRBJ2-5, with 9 bases fitting TRBD2. The CDR3 extends over 16 amino acids. V lost 1 base to trimming and J lost 2 bases; unmatched junction nucleotides: 5. Germline lookup yields CDR1 SGHVS and CDR2 FQNEAQ. In DNA, the CDR3 is TGTGCCAGCAGCTTAGAGGTTGCGGGGGGGCAAGAGACCCAGTACTTC. Translating it yields CASSLEVAGGQETQYF.

This clonotype was seen more than once but under ten times. This sequence joins TRBV11-2 and TRBJ1-6; D uncertain. Germline CDR1 is SGHAT and CDR2 is FQNNGV. The CDR3 covers 13 residues. Trimming took 1 base from V and 5 from J, leaving 3 bases between them. The CDR3 sequence: CASSLVDNSPLHF. As DNA, the CDR3 is TGTGCCAGCAGCTTAGTAGATAATTCACCCCTCCACTTT.

CDR3 bases: TGTGCCAGCACCGTTGGGGGACGCGGCGAGCAGTACGTC. This encodes CASTVGGRGEQYV. This sequence joins TRBV6-2 or TRBV6-3 and TRBJ2-7, with D possibly being TRBD1 or TRBD2 (5 bases each). Germline CDR1 reads MNHEY; CDR2 reads SVGEGT. Trimming took off 7 bases at V and 6 bases at J, with 16 bases between the two ends. CDR3 length: 13 amino acids.